This paragraph reports one TCR beta chain. This clone was detected a few times. Its antigen remains unidentified. The sample holds no much larger clone one base away, and base qualities are not on file. Other DNA variants within this sample encode the same CDR3. The data are from a study of T cell responses to AZD1222 COVID-19 vaccine (dated by TCRdb to the early 2020s). About the full investigation: TCR sequencing covered over 230 trial participants: 207 given two doses of AZD1222 and about 26 given two doses of MenACWY control vaccine. Enrollment into the trials was organized by age into subgroups of 18-55, 56-69 and 70-plus years, and those subgroups contained roughly 140, 27 and 60 TCR-sequenced participants, respectively. Broader findings and caveats from the paper: The 56-69-year group was small, and its depth increase did not reach significance, likely because of low power. Epitopes outside the regions mutated in the B.1.351 and B.1.1.7 variants were reportedly recognized by nearly half of the unique spike-specific TCRs. Conclusions about previously exposed vaccinees are limited, since just 5 to 7 AZD1222 recipients were seropositive for SARS-CoV-2 at baseline. Most participants were white British and females outnumbered males, and the authors suggested that clonal diversity may have been underestimated. The whole spike protein was spanned by vaccine-associated CD4 TCRs, and dominant responses were seen in regions 160-218 and 743-854. A significant rise in spike-specific TCR breadth and depth was observed after two AZD1222 doses relative to day 0 and relative to MenACWY recipients. No day 14 peak-response samples were available, so repertoires were characterized only after the peak T cell response.

The CDR3 regions of human TCRbeta chains were subjected to immunosequencing. The published analysis was carried out like this. Repertoire TCRs were checked for matches against a reference library of SARS-CoV-2-specific TCRs that had been generated using the MIRA antigen-specificity platform. Breadth was defined as the fraction of unique TCRs that were SARS-CoV-2-associated. Depth was defined as the fraction of total T cells that were SARS-CoV-2-associated. Using the MIRA data, each spike-specific TCR was assigned both to the spike region to which the TCR was reactive and to a CD4 or CD8 class. Log10-transformed breadth and depth values were compared by one-way ANOVA with Sidak's multiple comparisons tests. This immuneACCESS table, as held by TCRdb, lists in-frame sequences with V and J called but not all clones. Of the missing ones, under half trace to an unresolved V gene in checked studies; the others have no known cause. For V, J and clone size, that table is used; D and trimming come from the DNA. The sample table contains over 110,000 clones; only one count was recorded for 92% of them. The ten biggest clones cover 9.3% of the sample.

The time point tag for this specimen amounts to: about 28 days (+/-7) after the second vaccine dose. AZD1222 recipients with second doses at about 4 weeks or about 12 weeks were pooled, because spike-specific TCR depth and breadth did not differ between schedules. Vaccinee samples came from UK trials COV001 and COV002, including a single-blind randomized controlled phase 2/3 trial of AZD1222 (ChAdOx1 nCoV-19) in healthy adults. Trial participant PBMC samples were collected at day 0 and day 28 after the second dose for TCRbeta chain sequencing. The CDR3 spans 13 residues, from the cysteine through the phenylalanine. Only the CDR3 part of the read is kept: 39 bases, read in frame from the first base. V sheds 2 bases and J sheds 4 bases, leaving 6 bases between their ends. Reading the germline V gene gives CDR1 MNHEY and CDR2 SVGAGI.

In this chain, TRBV6-5 is recombined with TRBJ1-5, with the D gene too uncertain to name. Source: peripheral blood, taken 28 days after the second AZD1222 dose. This clonotype was obtained from an adult who received the AZD1222 COVID-19 vaccine. The CDR3 here reads CASSYDLNQPQHF. The DNA sequence is given as TGTGCCAGCAGTTACGACCTTAATCAGCCCCAGCATTTT.